Listed here are 22 T cell receptor beta chains from one sample, sequenced in a study of identifying expanded T cells in peripheral blood. Profiling relied on immunoSEQ multiplex PCR, and the TCRdb table lists in-frame clones only, not all of them. The sample has under 85,000 clones, roughly 84% seen once. What was sequenced was blood. These TCRs come from a person between 18 and 70 years old in good health.

The chain links TRBV5-5 to TRBJ2-7; D unresolved. V lost 0 bases to trimming and J lost 1 base, with 8 bases between them. This CDR3 has 14 residues. Looked up from germline, CDR1 is SGHKS and CDR2 is YYEKEE (reference sequence). CDR3 sequence (DNA): TGTGCCAGCAGCTTGGTACCTGAGTCCTACGAGCAGTACTTC. It codes for CASSLVPESYEQYF.

V is TRBV29-1 and J is TRBJ2-7, with D possibly matching TRBD1 (6 bases). CDR1 and CDR2 from the germline V gene are SQVTM and ANQGSEA. Between the trimmed V and J ends, which lost 7 bases and 4 bases, there was a span of 14 bases. The CDR3 is made up of 12 amino acids. The CDR3 sequence is CSGGTGKYEQYF. Here the CDR3 DNA reads TGCAGCGGGGGAACAGGGAAGTACGAGCAGTACTTC.

This clone came up a few times. The sample contains more than one DNA sequence encoding this CDR3. The chain recombines TRBV6-4 with TRBJ2-6; D is uncertain. With 0 bases removed from V and 2 bases from J, the gap between germline ends came to 5 bases. Germline V gene sequence: CDR1 MRHNA, CDR2 SNTAGT. The length of the CDR3 is 15 residues. The CDR3 sequence: CASSDSSTGANVLTF. The CDR3 DNA sequence: TGTGCCAGCAGTGACTCTAGTACTGGGGCCAACGTCCTGACTTTC.

The chain combines TRBV28 with TRBJ1-2; a weak D match, TRBD1 (6 bases). The CDR3 is 14 amino acids. V dropped 6 bases and J dropped 1 base, with 12 bases sitting between them. Germline loops: CDR1 MDHEN, CDR2 SYDVKM. The CDR3 reads CASRGQLNNYGYTF. CDR3 DNA sequence: TGTGCCAGCAGAGGACAGCTGAATAACTATGGCTACACCTTC.

V usage is TRBV6-1 and J usage is TRBJ2-2, with 7 nucleotides matching TRBD1. Germline V gene lookup returns CDR1 MNHNS and CDR2 SASEGT. The CDR3 length is 14 residues. J lost 1 base, V lost 8 bases, and 4 bases had no gene match. The CDR3 nucleotides read TGTGCCAGCTCAGGGACAGTGAACACCGGGGAGCTGTTTTTT. Encoded protein: CASSGTVNTGELFF.

The chain is built from TRBV7-8 and TRBJ2-7; 14 bases match TRBD2. V shed 5 bases and J 7 bases; nucleotides not matched to a gene: 10. The CDR3 length is 16 residues. Germline CDR1 reads SGHVS; CDR2 reads FQNEAQ. The CDR3 DNA is TGTGCCAGCAGCCTACAGGGACTAGCGGGAGTAGGGGAGCAGTACTTC. It specifies CASSLQGLAGVGEQYF.

This clone was counted once. The V and J genes are TRBV7-6 and TRBJ2-3, with 10 positions matching TRBD2. Germline CDR1 and CDR2: SGHVS and FNYEAQ. Trimming at V came to 1 base and at J to 4 bases, leaving 8 bases not matched to a gene. CDR3 length: 17 residues. CDR3 sequence reads: CASSLGGLAGGADTQYF. CDR3 DNA sequence: TGTGCCAGCAGCTTAGGGGGGTTAGCGGGAGGAGCAGATACGCAGTATTTT.

This clone was recorded a few times. The J gene is TRBJ2-3, the V gene TRBV5-4; no firm D call. V gave up 3 bases and J gave up 1 base, with 6 bases separating them. Germline loops: CDR1 SGHNT, CDR2 YYREEE (reference sequence). The CDR3 consists of 13 residues. CDR3 sequence reads: CASSSTGTDTQYF. In DNA form, the CDR3 reads TGTGCCAGCAGCTCCACTGGCACAGATACGCAGTATTTT. Full variable domain (rest looked up from reference TRBV5-4 and TRBJ2-3): ETGVTQSPTHLIKTRGQQVTLRCSSQSGHNTVSWYQQALGQGPQFIFQYYREEENGRGNFPPRFSGLQFPNYSSELNVNALELDDSALYLCASSSTGTDTQYFGPGTRLTVL.

J is TRBJ2-2 and V is TRBV25-1; D is unclear. CDR1 MGHDK and CDR2 SYGVNS come from the germline V gene. This CDR3 contains 14 residues. In DNA form, the CDR3 reads TGTGCGAGATCAAAGGGTCTCGTCGCTGGGGAGCTGTTTTTT. Encoded protein: CARSKGLVAGELFF. The full variable domain, with the rest looked up from reference TRBV25-1 and TRBJ2-2, is EADIYQTPRYLVIGTGKKITLECSQTMGHDKMYWYQQDPGMELHLIHYSYGVNSTEKGDLSSESTVSRIRTEHFPLTLESARPSHTSQYLCARSKGLVAGELFFGEGSRLTVL.

The V gene is TRBV7-8, the J gene TRBJ1-1; TRBD1 is a possible D gene (5 bases). CDR3 length equals 14 residues. Germline assignment: CDR1 SGHVS and CDR2 FQNEAQ. V gave up 3 bases and J gave up 2 bases, with 10 bases separating them. The CDR3 loop is CASSFGDRNTEAFF. CDR3 DNA: TGTGCCAGCAGCTTCGGGGACCGCAACACTGAAGCTTTCTTT. The whole variable domain, remainder taken from reference TRBV7-8 and TRBJ1-1, is GAGVSQSPRYKVAKRGQDVALRCDPISGHVSLFWYQQALGQGPEFLTYFQNEAQLDKSGLPSDRFFAERPEGSVSTLKIQRTQQEDSAVYLCASSFGDRNTEAFFGQGTRLTVV.

A few counts support this clone. The rearrangement uses TRBV7-9 and TRBJ2-3; TRBD2 agrees at 9 bases. Germline CDR1 and CDR2: SEHNR and FQNEAQ (reference sequence). CDR3 size: 14 residues. The ends lost 5 bases at V and 3 bases at J; junction bases unmatched: 3. CDR3 region: CASSTSGRTDTQYF. CDR3 bases: TGTGCCAGCAGCACAAGCGGGAGGACAGATACGCAGTATTTT.

The chain recombines TRBV4-3 with TRBJ2-1; 10 bases agree with TRBD2. The V segment lost 0 bases and the J segment 2 bases; nucleotides outside the gene matches: 13. The CDR3 has 20 residues. Germline V gene data show CDR1 as LGHNA and CDR2 as YSLEER. This CDR3 is CASSQDRGTGLAATYNEQFF. In DNA form, the CDR3 reads TGCGCCAGCAGCCAAGATCGGGGAACAGGACTAGCGGCCACCTACAATGAGCAGTTCTTC.

V is TRBV28 and J is TRBJ1-2; tentatively, D is TRBD1 (6 bases). CDR1 and CDR2 (germline): MDHEN, SYDVKM. This CDR3 has 14 residues. Trimming cost V 4 bases and J 8 bases, with 17 bases left between them. The CDR3 DNA reads as TGTGCCAGCAGTTCTGAACAGGGCCCCTGGGGCTACACCTTC. Its protein product is CASSSEQGPWGYTF.

This rearrangement joins TRBV6-5 to TRBJ2-5; D is unresolved. CDR3 length equals 15 residues. The germline gives CDR1 MNHEY, CDR2 SVGAGI. Trimming pared 5 bases from V and 1 base from J, leaving 14 bases between. CDR3 coding DNA: TGTGCCAGCAGTCTTAACTCAGGTTTCCAAGAGACCCAGTACTTC. Amino acid sequence: CASSLNSGFQETQYF.

The chain couples TRBV18 to TRBJ2-1; D gene unclear. Germline values: CDR1 KGHSH, CDR2 LQKENI. The CDR3 contains 17 residues. Between the trimmed V and J ends, which lost 3 bases and 4 bases, there was a span of 19 bases. CDR3 in amino acids: CASSPNPVANLYNEQFF. In nucleotides, the CDR3 is TGTGCCAGCTCACCTAATCCCGTAGCCAACCTATACAATGAGCAGTTCTTC.

A few counts support this clone. The CDR3: CASSFPWADPNYGYTF. CDR3 DNA sequence: TGTGCCAGCAGCTTCCCTTGGGCGGACCCTAACTATGGCTACACCTTC. The chain is built from TRBV7-9 and TRBJ1-2; D is ambiguous. Trimming stripped 3 bases from V and 0 bases from J, with 14 bases between. Germline V gene sequence: CDR1 SEHNR, CDR2 FQNEAQ (reference sequence). There are 16 residues in the CDR3.

V usage is TRBV7-9 and J usage is TRBJ2-7, with no clear D. The V gene lost 4 bases and the J gene lost 2 bases, with 12 bases spanning the gap. The germline V gene encodes CDR1 SEHNR and CDR2 FQNEAQ (reference sequence). The CDR3 runs to 14 residues. The CDR3 DNA sequence: TGTGCCAGCAGCTCCCGTTCCGGTACCTACGAGCAGTACTTC. The encoded protein is CASSSRSGTYEQYF.

The chain employs TRBV14 and TRBJ2-7; unclear D gene. Trimming stripped 2 bases from V and 6 bases from J, with 8 bases between. CDR1 SGHDN and CDR2 FVKESK come from the germline V gene. The CDR3 consists of 12 residues. The CDR3 here is CASSQSRAEQYF. CDR3 DNA: TGTGCCAGCAGCCAATCTCGGGCCGAGCAGTACTTC.

The chain has TRBV7-9 and TRBJ2-3, with D uncertain. Deletions cut 6 bases from V and 2 bases from J, with 12 bases between. Germline assignment: CDR1 SEHNR and CDR2 FQNEAQ (reference sequence). CDR3 length equals 14 residues. The CDR3 DNA sequence: TGTGCCAGCAGTTCGGACGGTAACACAGATACGCAGTATTTT. It is translated as CASSSDGNTDTQYF. The full variable domain, completed using reference TRBV7-9 and TRBJ2-3, is DTGVSQNPRHKITKRGQNVTFRCDPISEHNRLYWYRQTLGQGPEFLTYFQNEAQLEKSRLLSDRFSAERPKGSFSTLEIQRTEQGDSAMYLCASSSDGNTDTQYFGPGTRLTVL.

The CDR3 protein is CASSPTENIQYF. CDR3 DNA: TGTGCCAGCTCCCCAACCGAAAACATTCAGTACTTC. V is TRBV18 and J is TRBJ2-4; D is ambiguous. Germline V lookup: CDR1 KGHSH, CDR2 LQKENI. The V end was cut by 6 bases, the J end by 5 bases, with 8 bases between. The CDR3 spans 12 residues.

The chain links TRBV6-5 to TRBJ2-1; D is possibly TRBD1 (7 bases). The CDR3 runs 12 residues. The germline V gene has CDR1 MNHEY and CDR2 SVGAGI. V gave up 6 bases and J gave up 10 bases, with 13 bases separating them. CDR3 region: CASSRGTAEQFF. The CDR3 region has the DNA TGTGCCAGCAGCCGCGGGACAGCCGAGCAGTTCTTC.

The CDR3 bases are TGTGCCAGCAGCTTGGCTATTGCGGGAGGAATTTTAGATACGCAGTATTTT. Its translation: CASSLAIAGGILDTQYF. V gene TRBV11-2 combines with J gene TRBJ2-3; 8 positions agree with TRBD2. CDR1 SGHAT and CDR2 FQNNGV come from the germline V gene. The V segment lost 3 bases and the J segment 5 bases; nucleotides outside the gene matches: 13. There are 17 residues in the CDR3.